This TCR beta chain was documented in a study of control samples from healthy donors and cancer patients. Only in-frame clones appear in the TCRdb table, and some are missing; sequencing was by immunoSEQ multiplex PCR. The sample holds about 55,000 clones, about 96% seen once. This clone came up once. V dropped 4 bases and J dropped 5; count of bases not matched to a gene: 6. Per germline, CDR1 MNHEY and CDR2 SVGEGT. CDR3 length equals 16 residues. The V and J genes are TRBV6-2 or TRBV6-3 and TRBJ2-3; 13 bases line up with TRBD2. Material: blood. The sequence derives from a woman aged 18-29 years in good health. DNA for the CDR3: TGTGCCAGCAGTTCACTAGCGGGGGGGCAAGAAGATACGCAGTATTTT. It specifies CASSSLAGGQEDTQYF.